The clone carrying this T cell receptor beta chain was counted only a few times. Antigen unknown. V dropped 2 bases and J dropped 4; count of bases not matched to a gene: 5. Germline V CDR1 and CDR2: MNHEY, SVGAGI. CDR3 size: 17 residues. This specimen belongs to a study of blood T cells in healthy people across ages. General study results and limits: The diversity estimates, figures obtained from one million T cells, were considered underestimates.

A second PCR of roughly 7 to 11 cycles used a sample-barcoded 5' primer and a J-beta primer mix. TCRdb reprocessed the 5' RACE reads via MiXCR and lists one record per CDR3 protein. The repertoire holds over 1,500,000 distinct CDR3 sequences, with roughly two fifths as singletons. The V gene is TRBV6-5, the J gene TRBJ2-1; the match to TRBD2 covers 13 bases. This receptor was obtained from a human donor in good health. The source material was blood. Here the CDR3 DNA reads TGTGCCAGCAGTTACGGGACTAGCGGGGTAAGGTACAATGAGCAGTTCTTC. Protein product: CASSYGTSGVRYNEQFF.